The rows below give T cell receptor beta chains drawn from one sample of a study of CD8+ T cells in alopecia areata. TCRdb keeps only in-frame clones here, not all; method: immunoSEQ multiplex PCR. Among around 100,000 clones listed, roughly three fifths were seen once. Sequences were derived from CD4+ T cells sorted from blood, sampled at week 24, from a patient treated with tofacitinib. The receptors come from a human donor with alopecia areata. Each CDR3 is given with its conserved first and last residue. Each record gives: J gene, V gene, clone size, D gene, CDR3 DNA, CDR3 protein. The D gene is left open where the match is weak. Some rows have no size entry. The others give once, few or many, or a class for an expanded clone.

j_gene: TRBJ1-3
v_gene: TRBV6-5
abundance: .
d_gene: TRBD1
CDR3nt: TGTGCCAGCAGTCCGGGGACAGGGCGGGGAAACACCATATATTTT
CDR3aa: CASSPGTGRGNTIYF

j_gene: TRBJ2-7
v_gene: TRBV6-6
abundance: .
d_gene: .
CDR3nt: TGTGCCAGCAGTTATTGGCCATCCAGCTACGAGCAGTACTTC
CDR3aa: CASSYWPSSYEQYF

j_gene: TRBJ2-6
v_gene: TRBV5-1
abundance: .
d_gene: .
CDR3nt: TGCGCCAGCAGCGGGAACATCTGGGGGGCCAACGTCCTGACTTTC
CDR3aa: CASSGNIWGANVLTF

j_gene: TRBJ1-4
v_gene: TRBV5-1
abundance: .
d_gene: .
CDR3nt: TGCGCCAGCAGCGAGGGCCCGAGTGAAAAACTGTTTTTT
CDR3aa: CASSEGPSEKLFF

j_gene: TRBJ2-7
v_gene: TRBV6-6
abundance: .
d_gene: .
CDR3nt: TGTGCCAGCAGGGGGTACCCGGGGTTCTCCTACGAGCAGTACTTC
CDR3aa: CASRGYPGFSYEQYF

j_gene: TRBJ2-1
v_gene: TRBV10-3
abundance: .
d_gene: .
CDR3nt: TGTGCCATCAGTGAGCTCGACAATGAGCAGTTCTTC
CDR3aa: CAISELDNEQFF

j_gene: TRBJ2-7
v_gene: TRBV29-1
abundance: .
d_gene: .
CDR3nt: TGCAGCGTTCGCTCCCTTGGGATGGAGGGAATGTACTTC
CDR3aa: CSVRSLGMEGMYF

j_gene: TRBJ2-7
v_gene: TRBV25-1
abundance: .
d_gene: .
CDR3nt: TGTGCCAACCCGACCGACAGGGAGGTGCTGGAGCAGTACTTC
CDR3aa: CANPTDREVLEQYF

j_gene: TRBJ1-1
v_gene: TRBV19
abundance: few
d_gene: TRBD1
CDR3nt: TGTGCCAGCCCACCCCGACAGGGAGATATAGAAGCTTTCTTT
CDR3aa: CASPPRQGDIEAFF

j_gene: TRBJ2-4
v_gene: TRBV15
abundance: .
d_gene: TRBD1
CDR3nt: TGTGCCACCAGCAGGAGCTCGGACAGGGCGGAGGTTCAGTACTTC
CDR3aa: CATSRSSDRAEVQYF

j_gene: TRBJ1-1
v_gene: TRBV7-9
abundance: .
d_gene: TRBD1
CDR3nt: TGTGCCAGCAGCGTGACAGGGGGCCGGGCCACTGAAGCTTTCTTT
CDR3aa: CASSVTGGRATEAFF

j_gene: TRBJ1-2
v_gene: TRBV6-5
abundance: .
d_gene: .
CDR3nt: TGTGCCAGTCAAGGGCAGGACTATGGCTACACCTTC
CDR3aa: CASQGQDYGYTF

j_gene: TRBJ2-5
v_gene: TRBV20-1
abundance: .
d_gene: .
CDR3nt: TGCAGTGCGGGGACCCAGTACTTC
CDR3aa: CSAGTQYF

j_gene: TRBJ1-4
v_gene: TRBV29-1
abundance: few
d_gene: .
CDR3nt: TGCAGCGTCCTTGGGGGGCGTGGAGAAAAACTGTTTTTT
CDR3aa: CSVLGGRGEKLFF

j_gene: TRBJ1-2
v_gene: TRBV2
abundance: .
d_gene: .
CDR3nt: TGTGCCAGCAGTGAAGCGGGGGCAGGCCGTCTCTCGATAGCTAACTATGGCTACACCTTC
CDR3aa: CASSEAGAGRLSIANYGYTF